This TCR beta chain was captured in a study of memory CD4+ T cells and cytomegalovirus serostatus. Method: immunoSEQ multiplex PCR; TCRdb's copy keeps in-frame clones and lacks some. The sample has tens of thousands of clones; about 78% are singletons. The CDR3 is 13 residues long. V lost 3 bases and J lost 0, with 6 bases in between. Germline-derived CDR1 and CDR2 are GTSNPN and SVGIG (reference sequence). Single viable CD3+CD4+CD8-CD45RO+ cells were sorted as the memory CD4+ T cells. As concerns this clone: This same CDR3 is encoded by further DNA sequences in the sample.

The TCR sequence derives from an adult in good health and CMV-seronegative. The chain couples TRBV30 to TRBJ1-5; D unresolved. The sequenced sample consisted of memory CD4+ T cells from blood. The CDR3 bases are TGTGCCTGGAGCTTAGATAGCAATCAGCCCCAGCATTTT. Protein: CAWSLDSNQPQHF.